This TCR beta chain was retrieved from a study of T-cell memory formation after mild COVID-19. Study in general: The two donors had largely donor-specific TCR clusters. Findings and caveats of the study: Mainly in CM and EM were contracting CD4+ clones; CD8+ were in EMRA. Pre-infection memory carried some responding clones, suggesting that cross-reactive memory joined.

Constant-segment primers served in 5'RACE that generated TCR alpha and TCR beta cDNA libraries bearing sample barcodes and UMIs. MiXCR, applied by TCRdb to the 5' RACE reads, yields one record per CDR3 protein. The sample lists about 14,000 distinct CDR3 sequences, approximately 19% seen once, with around 45% in the top ten. This clonotype showed up many times. Its antigen remains unidentified. CDR3 size: 14 residues. The germline V gene encodes CDR1 SGHTA and CDR2 FQGNSA. V dropped 1 base and J dropped 5; count of bases not matched to a gene: 4. Sample: PBMCs or a T cell subset sorted from them (not recorded which). The chain couples TRBV7-2 to TRBJ2-5; TRBD2 matches 7 bases. The receptor comes from an adult woman who had mild COVID-19 (a few samples of this study predate the infection). Cell type and time point are not known. The CDR3 here is CASSLGGRGETQYF. DNA for the CDR3: TGTGCCAGCAGCTTAGGCGGGAGAGGGGAGACCCAGTACTTC. The complete variable domain, with remaining parts taken from reference TRBV7-2 and TRBJ2-5, reads GAGVSQSPSNKVTEKGKDVELRCDPISGHTALYWYRQSLGQGLEFLIYFQGNSAPDKSGLPSDRFSAERTGGSVSTLTIQRTQQEDSAVYLCASSLGGRGETQYFGPGTRLLVL.